These 6 T cell receptor beta chains share one sample of origin, sequenced in a study of blood T cell repertoires in COVID-19. Sequencing was performed with immunoSEQ multiplex PCR; in TCRdb, only in-frame clones are kept and a portion is missing. Among 180,000 or so clones listed, approximately 81% were seen once. The sample comprised peripheral blood. All receptors derive from a person aged 70 to 85 with COVID-19, enrolled during active disease.

The count of this clone is one. This chain connects TRBV6-5 to TRBJ1-1; 9 nucleotides line up with TRBD1. CDR1 is MNHEY and CDR2 is SVGAGI in the germline V gene. The CDR3 extends over 15 amino acids. The V and J ends lost 4 bases and 3 bases, in that order; junction bases with no gene match: 6. The CDR3 DNA follows: TGTGCCAGCAGTTCGGACAGGGGTTGGTACACTGAAGCTTTCTTT. Translating gives CASSSDRGWYTEAFF.

The sample holds one count of this clone. The V call is TRBV30, the J call TRBJ2-5; 11 nucleotides line up with TRBD2. Trimming at V came to 5 bases and at J to 3 bases, leaving 8 bases not matched to a gene. CDR1 GTSNPN and CDR2 SVGIG come from the germline V gene (reference sequence). The CDR3 extends over 15 amino acids. The CDR3 DNA is TGTGCCTGGGGGACTAGCGGCCTTCTGAAAGAGACCCAGTACTTC. It specifies CAWGTSGLLKETQYF.

Remarks on this clone: This sample also contains other DNA sequences that code for the same CDR3. The rearrangement uses TRBV5-1 and TRBJ2-5; 9 bases are shared with TRBD2. The V and J ends lost 2 bases and 2 bases, in that order; junction bases with no gene match: 1. Germline lookup yields CDR1 SGHRS and CDR2 YFSETQ. CDR3 size: 14 residues. CDR3 in DNA: TGCGCCAGCAGCTTTAGCGGGGGACAAGAGACCCAGTACTTC. Translating it yields CASSFSGGQETQYF.

The chain recombines TRBV7-2 with TRBJ1-1; D gene ambiguous. Germline V gene sequence: CDR1 SGHTA, CDR2 FQGNSA. This CDR3 has 15 residues. V lost 3 bases, J lost 6 bases, and 17 bases lay in between. The CDR3 region is CASSFILTIGAEAFF. Written as DNA, the CDR3 is TGTGCCAGCAGCTTCATCCTAACGATCGGGGCTGAAGCTTTCTTT.

V usage is TRBV12-3 or TRBV12-4 and J usage is TRBJ1-2; TRBD1 might be the D (5 bases). The CDR3 is 13 residues long. V was clipped by 5 bases and J by 9 bases, with 16 bases between them. The CDR3 loop is CASSRTGWDSYTF. In DNA, the CDR3 is TGTGCCAGCAGTCGAACAGGTTGGGATAGCTACACCTTC.

This sequence joins TRBV11-2 and TRBJ2-1; TRBD2 matches at 11 bases. CDR1 and CDR2 (germline): SGHAT, FQNNGV. The CDR3 has 17 amino acids. The trim removed 5 bases at V and 1 base at J, leaving 7 bases unmatched. This CDR3 is CASSPGWTSGSYNEQFF. Here the CDR3 DNA reads TGTGCCAGCAGCCCCGGATGGACTAGCGGGTCCTACAATGAGCAGTTCTTC.